This entry lists 19 T cell receptor beta chains sequenced from one sample in a study of cytotoxic CD8 clonotypes in ibrutinib-treated CLL. Profiled with immunoSEQ multiplex PCR; TCRdb holds only in-frame clones, not every one. This table holds approximately 280,000 clones, less than 85% found once. Sequencing used PBMCs, obtained at disease progression, from a patient treated with ibrutinib. The receptors shown here come from a human donor with chronic lymphocytic leukemia.

The chain uses TRBV9 and TRBJ2-2; D is unresolved. Germline values: CDR1 SGDLS, CDR2 YYNGEE. The CDR3 spans 17 residues. With 0 bases removed from V and 0 bases from J, the gap between germline ends came to 12 bases. CDR3 in amino acids: CASSVASGLANTGELFF. The CDR3 DNA sequence: TGTGCCAGCAGCGTAGCTTCTGGGCTAGCGAACACCGGGGAGCTGTTTTTT.

The gene calls are TRBV10-3 and TRBJ1-1; tentative D call: TRBD1 (6 bases). Germline-derived CDR1 and CDR2 are ENHRY and SYGVKD. The CDR3 totals 18 residues. The V and J ends lost 2 bases and 4 bases respectively, with 23 bases between them. This CDR3 is CAISEVGGTPFRSTEAFF. The CDR3, as DNA: TGTGCCATCAGTGAGGTGGGAGGGACACCCTTCAGGAGCACTGAAGCTTTCTTT.

The gene calls are TRBV7-3 and TRBJ2-2; TRBD2 matches at 13 bases. Germline trimming cut 5 bases from V and 8 bases from J; bases unmatched to any gene: 8. Germline CDR1 is SGHTA and CDR2 is FQGTGA. The CDR3 covers 16 residues. The CDR3 spells CASSILAGGLSGELFF. The CDR3 DNA reads as TGTGCCAGCAGCATACTAGCGGGAGGGCTTTCGGGGGAGCTGTTTTTT. Full variable domain (outside the CDR3, taken from reference TRBV7-3 and TRBJ2-2): GAGVSQTPSNKVTEKGKYVELRCDPISGHTALYWYRQSLGQGPEFLIYFQGTGAADDSGLPNDRFFAVRPEGSVSTLKIQRTERGDSAVYLCASSILAGGLSGELFFGEGSRLTVL.

In its sample, this clone was seen once. The CDR3 sequence: CASSWVGQLKEQYF. The CDR3 DNA sequence: TGTGCCAGCAGTTGGGTGGGACAGCTTAAGGAGCAGTACTTC. The chain couples TRBV28 to TRBJ2-7, with 7 nucleotides matching TRBD1. The ends lost 4 bases at V and 7 bases at J; junction bases unmatched: 10. This CDR3 has 14 residues. Germline-derived CDR1 and CDR2 are MDHEN and SYDVKM.

The chain combines TRBV11-2 with TRBJ2-7; unclear D gene. CDR3 length: 13 residues. CDR1 is SGHAT, CDR2 FQNNGV, per germline. Trimming took off 1 base at V and 6 bases at J, with 10 bases between the two ends. CDR3 sequence (DNA): TGTGCCAGCAGCTTAGTACCCGCAGGCGAGCAGTACTTC. Translation: CASSLVPAGEQYF.

This chain joins TRBV10-3 and TRBJ2-7; D is uncertain. The germline CDR1 and CDR2 sequences are ENHRY and SYGVKD. Trimming took off 4 bases at V and 2 bases at J, with 9 bases between the two ends. The CDR3 sequence is 13 residues long. The CDR3 DNA reads TGTGCCATCAGTGGCGGCGGAACCTACGAGCAGTACTTC. Its protein product is CAISGGGTYEQYF.

This clone was seen only once. The CDR3 sequence is CASSFQGAGETQYF. CDR3 in DNA: TGTGCCAGCAGTTTTCAGGGGGCAGGAGAGACCCAGTACTTC. The V call is TRBV27, the J call TRBJ2-5; 8 bases agree with TRBD1. V shed 3 bases and J 4 bases; nucleotides not matched to a gene: 4. Germline loops: CDR1 MNHEY, CDR2 SMNVEV (reference sequence). CDR3 length: 14 amino acids.

This rearrangement joins TRBV6-1 to TRBJ2-5, with D perhaps assigned TRBD1 or TRBD2 (5 bases each). Germline CDR1 and CDR2: MNHNS and SASEGT. Trimming removed 8 bases from V and 4 bases from J, with 17 bases in between. There are 14 residues in the CDR3. The CDR3 DNA follows: TGTGCCAGCGTCGATCACGGGACGGGAGAGACCCAGTACTTC. Translating it yields CASVDHGTGETQYF.

The chain employs TRBV9 and TRBJ2-3; TRBD2 matches at 8 bases. The CDR3 has 17 residues. Germline values: CDR1 SGDLS, CDR2 YYNGEE. Trimming cost V 0 bases and J 2 bases; bases outside gene matches: 8. This CDR3 reads CASSVATSAGVTDTQYF. Here the CDR3 DNA reads TGTGCCAGCAGCGTAGCTACCTCAGCGGGAGTCACAGATACGCAGTATTTT.

The V gene is TRBV5-1, the J gene TRBJ2-5; possibly TRBD2 for D (5 bases). Germline V gene lookup returns CDR1 SGHRS and CDR2 YFSETQ. Trimming pared 0 bases from V and 3 bases from J, leaving 9 bases between. The CDR3 is made up of 14 amino acids. The CDR3 here is CASSLASGKETQYF. The CDR3 DNA follows: TGCGCCAGCAGCTTGGCAAGCGGAAAAGAGACCCAGTACTTC.

The chain has TRBV9 and TRBJ2-7, with D perhaps assigned TRBD1 or TRBD2 (5 bases each). Trimming cost V 4 bases and J 5 bases, with 16 bases left between them. CDR3 length: 14 residues. The germline V gene encodes CDR1 SGDLS and CDR2 YYNGEE. This chain's CDR3 is CASSPRLGVDEQYF. In DNA form, the CDR3 reads TGTGCCAGCAGCCCCCGCCTGGGGGTTGACGAGCAGTACTTC.

The genes are TRBV6-5 and TRBJ2-2; D ambiguous. The CDR3 has 14 residues. V was clipped by 2 bases and J by 4 bases, with 8 bases between them. The germline gives CDR1 MNHEY, CDR2 SVGAGI. CDR3 nucleotides: TGTGCCAGCAGTTACCTAGTGGCCACCGGGGAGCTGTTTTTT. As protein: CASSYLVATGELFF.

The J gene is TRBJ2-3, the V gene TRBV5-8; the match to TRBD1 covers 9 bases. Unmatched junction bases numbered 6, after V lost 5 bases and J lost 2 bases. The CDR3 runs 15 residues. The germline V gene encodes CDR1 SGHTS and CDR2 YDEGEE. CDR3 DNA: TGTGCCAGCAGTTTCGGACAGGGGCCCACAGATACGCAGTATTTT. Encoded protein: CASSFGQGPTDTQYF.

The rearrangement joins TRBV5-1 to TRBJ1-2; tentative D call: TRBD1 (6 bases). With 0 bases removed from V and 5 bases from J, the gap between germline ends came to 14 bases. The germline CDR1 and CDR2 sequences are SGHRS and YFSETQ. This CDR3 is built from 15 residues. CDR3: CASSLVSGAGYGYTF. CDR3 sequence (DNA): TGCGCCAGCAGCTTGGTCTCAGGGGCGGGGTATGGCTACACCTTC.

In the case of this clone: At one end, the junction sequence differs from germline, possibly due to a read error. The chain uses TRBV18 and TRBJ1-1; possible D gene TRBD1, 5 bases. CDR3 size: 16 residues. Germline assignment: CDR1 KGHSH and CDR2 LQKENI. The CDR3 bases are TGTGCCAGCTCACCGGTGAAATCAGGGTGGAACTCTGAAGCTTTCTTT. Its protein is CASSPVKSGWNSEAFF.

This rearrangement joins TRBV4-1 to TRBJ2-7, with 7 positions matching TRBD1. The CDR3 has 14 residues. In germline, CDR1 is MGHRA, CDR2 YSYEKL. With 3 bases clipped from V and 3 bases from J, the junction kept 5 bases outside the gene matches. The CDR3 bases are TGCGCCAGCAGCCATGCCGGGACAGTCTACGAGCAGTACTTC. Amino acid sequence: CASSHAGTVYEQYF.

The V call is TRBV7-8, the J call TRBJ1-6, with D hard to call. V was cut by 0 bases and J by 7 bases, with 16 bases left in between. The CDR3 runs 17 residues. Looked up from germline, CDR1 is SGHVS and CDR2 is FQNEAQ. The CDR3 reads CASSLAISVAGNSPLHF. The CDR3 region has the DNA TGTGCCAGCAGCTTAGCCATATCAGTAGCGGGGAATTCACCCCTCCACTTT. Combining the CDR3 with reference TRBV7-8 and TRBJ1-6 gives the whole variable domain GAGVSQSPRYKVAKRGQDVALRCDPISGHVSLFWYQQALGQGPEFLTYFQNEAQLDKSGLPSDRFFAERPEGSVSTLKIQRTQQEDSAVYLCASSLAISVAGNSPLHFGNGTRLTVT.

The chain uses TRBV6-6 and TRBJ2-3; no clear D gene. V was trimmed by 5 bases and J by 7 bases, leaving 7 bases between them. CDR3 length: 11 residues. The germline V gene encodes CDR1 MNHNY and CDR2 SVGAGI (reference sequence). The CDR3 DNA reads TGTGCCAGCAGTCTCTTCAATACGCAGTATTTT. Encoded protein: CASSLFNTQYF.

This clone was counted once. The chain recombines TRBV7-2 with TRBJ2-2; 8 bases fit TRBD2. The V gene end was trimmed by 5 bases and the J gene end by 7 bases; junction bases not matched to a gene: 6. Germline assignment: CDR1 SGHTA and CDR2 FQGNSA. The CDR3 spans 14 residues. This CDR3 reads CASSKLAVSGELFF. DNA for the CDR3: TGTGCCAGCAGCAAACTAGCGGTGAGCGGGGAGCTGTTTTTT.